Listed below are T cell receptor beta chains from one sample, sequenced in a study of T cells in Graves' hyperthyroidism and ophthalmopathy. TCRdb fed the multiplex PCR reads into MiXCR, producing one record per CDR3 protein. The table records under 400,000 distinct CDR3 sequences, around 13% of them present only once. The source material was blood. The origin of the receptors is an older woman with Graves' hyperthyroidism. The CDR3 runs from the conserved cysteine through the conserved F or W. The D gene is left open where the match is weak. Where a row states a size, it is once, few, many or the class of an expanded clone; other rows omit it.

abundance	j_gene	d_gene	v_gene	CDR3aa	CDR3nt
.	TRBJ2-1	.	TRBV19	CARPTDWWTPYNEQFF	TGTGCCAGACCCACCGACTGGTGGACGCCCTACAATGAGCAGTTCTTC
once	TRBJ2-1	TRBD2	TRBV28	CASSAPFSGSNNEQFF	TGTGCCAGCAGCGCGCCGTTCAGCGGGAGCAACAATGAGCAGTTCTTC
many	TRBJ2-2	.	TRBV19	CASSTVANTGELFF	TGTGCCAGTAGCACAGTCGCGAACACCGGGGAGCTGTTTTTT
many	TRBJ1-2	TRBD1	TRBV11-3	CASSFTPGKDRAAGYTF	TGTGCCAGCAGTTTCACCCCAGGAAAGGACAGGGCGGCTGGCTACACCTTC
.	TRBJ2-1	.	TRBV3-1	CASSQAWRAAEQFF	TGTGCCAGCAGCCAGGCTTGGCGGGCGGCTGAGCAGTTCTTC
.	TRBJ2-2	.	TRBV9	CASSVGFSVNTGELFF	TGTGCCAGCAGCGTAGGGTTTAGCGTAAACACCGGGGAGCTGTTTTTT
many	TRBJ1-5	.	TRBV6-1	CASSEDTWGNQPQHF	TGTGCCAGCAGTGAGGACACGTGGGGTAATCAGCCCCAGCATTTT
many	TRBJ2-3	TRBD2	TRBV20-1	CSARDPLAATDTQYF	TGCAGTGCTAGAGATCCACTAGCGGCCACAGATACGCAGTATTTT
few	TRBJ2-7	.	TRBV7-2	CASSSPPVVYEQYF	TGTGCCAGCAGCTCCCCACCTGTGGTTTACGAGCAGTACTTC
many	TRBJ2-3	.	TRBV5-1	CASSLAVTGDTQYF	TGCGCCAGCAGCTTGGCCGTTACGGGGGATACGCAGTATTTT
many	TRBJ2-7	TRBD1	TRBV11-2	CASSNPGQGVGEQYF	TGTGCCAGCAGCAACCCGGGACAGGGGGTGGGGGAGCAGTACTTC
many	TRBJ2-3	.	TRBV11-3	CASSRDYNTDTQYF	TGTGCCAGCAGCCGAGACTATAACACAGATACGCAGTATTTT
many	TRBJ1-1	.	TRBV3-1	CASSQGVMNTEAFF	TGTGCCAGCAGCCAGGGCGTCATGAACACTGAAGCTTTCTTT
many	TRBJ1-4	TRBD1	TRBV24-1	CATSEGGTGANEKLFF	TGTGCCACCAGTGAGGGAGGGACAGGGGCAAATGAAAAACTGTTTTTT
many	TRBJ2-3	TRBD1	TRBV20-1	CSARSRTGIDTQYF	TGCAGTGCTAGATCAAGGACAGGGATAGATACGCAGTATTTT
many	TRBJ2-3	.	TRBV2	CASIRAAGQDTQYF	TGTGCCAGCATCCGGGCAGCGGGACAAGATACGCAGTATTTT
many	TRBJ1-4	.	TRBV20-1	CSARDGGRAEKLFF	TGCAGTGCTAGAGATGGGGGCAGGGCTGAAAAACTGTTTTTT
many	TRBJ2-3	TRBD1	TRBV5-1	CASSLQGLSTDTQYF	TGCGCCAGCAGCTTACAGGGGTTGAGCACAGATACGCAGTATTTT